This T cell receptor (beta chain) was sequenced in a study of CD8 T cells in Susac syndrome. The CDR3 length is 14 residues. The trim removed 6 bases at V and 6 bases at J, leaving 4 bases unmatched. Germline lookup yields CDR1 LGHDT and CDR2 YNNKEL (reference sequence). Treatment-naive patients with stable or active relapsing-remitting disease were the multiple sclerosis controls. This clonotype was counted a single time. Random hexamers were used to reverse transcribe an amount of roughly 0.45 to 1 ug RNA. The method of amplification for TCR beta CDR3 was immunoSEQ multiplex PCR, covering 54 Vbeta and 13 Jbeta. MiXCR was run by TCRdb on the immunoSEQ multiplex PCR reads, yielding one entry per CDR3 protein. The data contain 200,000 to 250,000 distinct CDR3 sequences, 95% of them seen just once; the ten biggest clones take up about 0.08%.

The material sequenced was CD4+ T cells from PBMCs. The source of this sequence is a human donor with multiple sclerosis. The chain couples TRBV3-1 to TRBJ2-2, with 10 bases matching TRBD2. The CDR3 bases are TGTGCCAGCAGACACGGACTAGCGGCCGGGGAGCTGTTTTTT. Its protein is CASRHGLAAGELFF.